A selection of T cell receptor beta chains follows, all from one sample in a study of blood T cells in healthy people across ages. TCRdb reprocessed the 5' RACE reads via MiXCR and lists one record per CDR3 protein. This sample carries around 710,000 distinct CDR3 sequences, approximately 43% of them seen once, and the ten largest clones take less than 25%. The source material was blood. The source of these receptors is a woman in her sixties in good health. Each CDR3 is given with its conserved first and last residue. Fields, in order: clone size, V gene, D gene, J gene, CDR3 DNA, CDR3 protein. The D gene is left open where the match is weak. Size values are once, few and many counts, or a class for expanded clones, and some rows have none.

>NA|TRBV5-1|NA|TRBJ1-1
TGCGCCAGCAGCTTGGGGACGAATCGGGGTGATGAAGCTTTCTTT
CASSLGTNRGDEAFF
>NA|TRBV12-3/TRBV12-4|NA|TRBJ2-7
TGTGCCAGCAGTGTGACAGACGAAACCTACGAGCAGTACTTC
CASSVTDETYEQYF
>NA|TRBV7-2|TRBD2|TRBJ2-7
TGTGCCAGCAGCTTTAGCGGGGGGCTCTTCTACGAGCAGTACTTC
CASSFSGGLFYEQYF
>NA|TRBV21-1|NA|TRBJ2-5
TGTGCCAGCAGCAAAGCCCGAAGGAACCTACAGTACCAAGAGACCCAGTACTTC
CASSKARRNLQYQETQYF
>NA|TRBV5-1|TRBD2|TRBJ2-1
TGCGCCAGCAGCTTGGGACTAGCGGACACAGGGAATGAGCAGTTCTTC
CASSLGLADTGNEQFF
>NA|TRBV7-3|NA|TRBJ1-1
TGTGCCAGCAGCCCATCCCCCTTTGTCGAACAGAACACTGAAGCTTTCTTT
CASSPSPFVEQNTEAFF
>NA|TRBV2|TRBD2|TRBJ2-1
TGTGCCAGCGCATGGGATGGACTAGCATCTGAGCAGTTCTTC
CASAWDGLASEQFF
>many|TRBV29-1|TRBD1|TRBJ2-5
TGCAGCACTGCGGGACAGGGGTGGGAGACCCAGTACTTC
CSTAGQGWETQYF
>few|TRBV7-9|NA|TRBJ2-7
TGTGCCAGCAGCGGGAATAATATCCCAACTTACGAGCAGTACTTC
CASSGNNIPTYEQYF
>NA|TRBV6-1|NA|TRBJ2-1
TGTGCCAGCAACCTTCGGGCTAGCGCATCGGCCTACAATGAGCAGTTCTTC
CASNLRASASAYNEQFF
>NA|TRBV7-2|TRBD1|TRBJ1-4
TGTGCCAGCAGCCCGGGACAGGGGTTCGGTGAAGAACTGTTTTTT
CASSPGQGFGEELFF
>NA|TRBV6-2/TRBV6-3|NA|TRBJ2-7
TGTGCCAGCAGGCAACCGAGACCTTACTACGAGCAGTACTTC
CASRQPRPYYEQYF
>NA|TRBV29-1|NA|TRBJ2-1
TGCAGCGGCGAGGGGTCCAGGGGGGCGGAGCAAGTCCAGTTCTTC
CSGEGSRGAEQVQFF
>NA|TRBV12-3/TRBV12-4|TRBD2|TRBJ2-2
TGTGCCACCCAGCCCAGCGGGGTTAACACCGGGGAGCTGTTTTTT
CATQPSGVNTGELFF
>few|TRBV20-1|TRBD2|TRBJ2-3
TGCAGTGCTCCGGTCCCGGGACTAGCGGGAGGGCCCAATACGCAGTATTTT
CSAPVPGLAGGPNTQYF
>few|TRBV27|TRBD2|TRBJ2-3
TGTGCCAGCAGGATACTAGCGGGGGGACGGGGTACGCAGTATTTT
CASRILAGGRGTQYF
>NA|TRBV3-1|NA|TRBJ1-2
TGTGCCAGCAGCCAAGATCTAGGGGCGGGCTATGGCTACACCTTC
CASSQDLGAGYGYTF
>NA|TRBV3-1|TRBD1|TRBJ2-7
TGTGCCAGCAGTTCTACACAGGGGGCAATCCACGAGCAGTACTTC
CASSSTQGAIHEQYF
>few|TRBV9|TRBD2|TRBJ2-7
TGTGCCAGCAGCGGAGACATAGCGGGAGCTGGCTACGAGCAGTACTTC
CASSGDIAGAGYEQYF
>few|TRBV12-3/TRBV12-4|NA|TRBJ2-7
TGTGCCAGCAGTTTAAAGGGGAACGAGCAGTACTTC
CASSLKGNEQYF
>NA|TRBV6-1|NA|TRBJ2-1
TGTGCCAGCAGTGAAAGGGACGGGAAAACCTACGAGCAGTTCTTC
CASSERDGKTYEQFF
>once|TRBV7-3|NA|TRBJ1-5
TGTGCCAGCAGCCGGGGGGCGGGTCAGCCCCAGCATTTT
CASSRGAGQPQHF